Below are 31 T cell receptor beta chains sequenced from a single sample in a study of graft-versus-host responses after intestinal transplantation (dated by TCRdb to about 2021). The method behind the library was the immunoSEQ multiplex PCR assay. This immuneACCESS table, as held by TCRdb, lists in-frame sequences with V and J called but not all clones. Of the missing ones, under half trace to an unresolved V gene in checked studies; the others have no known cause. For this sample the table gives 20,000 to 25,000 clones, of which approximately 92% were detected only once. In total, the top ten clones hold 43% of the sample. The sequences come from PBMCs, collected 262 days after intestinal transplant. These receptor sequences come from a human patient who received an intestinal transplant, so some T cells may come from the graft donor.

This chain links TRBV6-6 with TRBJ2-1, with D tentatively TRBD1 or TRBD2 (5 bases each). The germline V gene has CDR1 MNHNY and CDR2 SVGAGI (reference sequence). The V end lost 6 bases, the J end lost 4 bases, and 13 bases lay between the germline ends. The CDR3 spans 14 residues. CDR3 coding DNA: TGTGCCAGCAGGCTACTAGGGGATTACAATGAGCAGTTCTTC. Protein: CASRLLGDYNEQFF.

The chain has TRBV5-1 and TRBJ2-5; 8 positions agree with TRBD2. The V and J ends lost 1 base and 5 bases, in that order; junction bases with no gene match: 7. Germline CDR1 reads SGHRS; CDR2 reads YFSETQ. The CDR3 is 15 amino acids. CDR3 in DNA: TGCGCCAGCAGCTTGACTAGCGGAGCGACGGAGACCCAGTACTTC. This encodes CASSLTSGATETQYF.

This clone was found once. This chain uses TRBV11-2 with TRBJ2-5, with D possibly TRBD2 on 6 matching bases. With 2 bases removed from V and 1 base from J, the gap between germline ends came to 8 bases. The CDR3 covers 14 residues. Germline CDR1 and CDR2: SGHAT and FQNNGV. The CDR3 DNA sequence: TGTGCCAGCAGCTTACTCGGGGGCCAAGAGACCCAGTACTTC. This gives the protein CASSLLGGQETQYF.

V is TRBV10-2 and J is TRBJ2-5; no reliable D call. From germline, CDR1 is WSHSY and CDR2 SAAADI. V shed 2 bases and J shed 4 bases, with 2 bases lying between them. This CDR3 spans 11 amino acids. CDR3 coding DNA: TGCGCCAGCAGTGAGGGAGAGACCCAGTACTTC. Its translation: CASSEGETQYF.

This clone was observed a single time. The V call is TRBV2, the J call TRBJ2-7; TRBD2 matches at 13 bases. This CDR3 comprises 21 residues. CDR1 is SNHLY, CDR2 FYNNEI, per germline. The junction had 27 bases not matched to a gene; V was cut back by 6 bases and J by 7 bases. The CDR3 DNA follows: TGTGCCAGCAGGGACGCCAAGTATCCAAATCGCTGGACTAGCGGGAGAGGTGAGCAGTACTTC. Protein product: CASRDAKYPNRWTSGRGEQYF.

This chain uses TRBV18 with TRBJ2-1; tentatively, D is TRBD2 (5 bases). V gave up 0 bases and J gave up 8 bases, with 14 bases separating them. Per the germline V gene, CDR1 is KGHSH and CDR2 is LQKENI. The CDR3 length is 15 residues. The CDR3 nucleotides read TGTGCCAGCTCACCACCCCGGCGGGTTTTGGATGAGCAGTTCTTC. It specifies CASSPPRRVLDEQFF.

The genes are TRBV28 and TRBJ1-5, with TRBD1 as a possible D gene (5 bases). The CDR3 is made up of 15 amino acids. The V end lost 6 bases, the J end lost 4 bases, and 16 bases lay between the germline ends. The V gene's germline CDR1 is MDHEN and CDR2 SYDVKM. The CDR3 DNA reads as TGTGCCAGCAGCTTAGGAGGGGCAGGGAATCAGCCCCAGCATTTT. This translates into CASSLGGAGNQPQHF. The variable domain in full, completed from reference TRBV28 and TRBJ1-5, reads DVKVTQSSRYLVKRTGEKVFLECVQDMDHENMFWYRQDPGLGLRLIYFSYDVKMKEKGDIPEGYSVSREKKERFSLILESASTNQTSMYLCASSLGGAGNQPQHFGDGTRLSIL.

CDR3 nucleotides: TGTGCCAGCAGTTTTTATGACAGCCAAGAGACCCAGTACTTC. Translating gives CASSFYDSQETQYF. The rearrangement uses TRBV28 and TRBJ2-5, with a weak D call TRBD1 (5 bases). Germline loops: CDR1 MDHEN, CDR2 SYDVKM. V was clipped by 3 bases and J by 1 base, with 9 bases between them. The CDR3 spans 14 residues.

This sequence joins TRBV27 and TRBJ1-3; D unresolved. Germline CDR1 is MNHEY and CDR2 is SMNVEV (reference sequence). V shed 0 bases and J shed 4 bases, with 10 bases lying between them. The CDR3 is made up of 15 amino acids. The DNA for the CDR3 is TGTGCCAGCAGTTTATCTTCTCGTATCGGAAACACCATATATTTT. Amino acids: CASSLSSRIGNTIYF.

The chain carries TRBV6-7 and TRBJ2-7; perhaps D is TRBD1 or TRBD2 (5 bases each). TRBV6-7 is an open reading frame whose function is uncertain. The CDR3 extends over 14 amino acids. V gave up 7 bases and J gave up 1 base, with 14 bases separating them. In nucleotides, the CDR3 is TGTGCCAGCAAGGGACGAGGCAAATCCTACGAGCAGTACTTC. Translating it yields CASKGRGKSYEQYF.

This clone was detected only a few times. V usage is TRBV7-9 and J usage is TRBJ2-7; D unclear. CDR1 is SEHNR, CDR2 FQNEAQ, per germline (reference sequence). The ends were cut back, 5 bases at V and 2 bases at J, with 13 bases in the middle. The CDR3 runs to 14 residues. CDR3 in amino acids: CASSPPYKAYEQYF. The CDR3, as DNA: TGTGCCAGCAGCCCCCCCTACAAAGCCTACGAGCAGTACTTC.

This rearrangement joins TRBV6-5 to TRBJ1-1, with 7 bases aligning to TRBD1. CDR3 size: 13 residues. J gave up 7 bases and V 7 bases, and 9 bases lay outside the gene matches. Germline CDR1 is MNHEY and CDR2 is SVGAGI. This chain's CDR3 is CASTRGGRSEAFF. The CDR3 DNA reads TGTGCCAGCACCAGGGGGGGGCGCAGTGAAGCTTTCTTT.

This chain links TRBV18 with TRBJ1-1; D uncertain. Trimming stripped 3 bases from V and 2 bases from J, with 16 bases between. The CDR3 contains 16 residues. Germline CDR1 is KGHSH and CDR2 is LQKENI. CDR3 bases: TGTGCCAGCTCACCTCAAACGACGGCTACAAACACTGAAGCTTTCTTT. Translating gives CASSPQTTATNTEAFF.

The chain employs TRBV7-3 and TRBJ2-3; the D call may be TRBD1 or TRBD2 (5 bases each). CDR3 length: 14 amino acids. The V end was cut by 3 bases, the J end by 3 bases, with 10 bases between. Germline V lookup: CDR1 SGHTA, CDR2 FQGTGA. The CDR3 reads CASSFAGSTDTQYF. CDR3 coding DNA: TGTGCCAGCAGCTTCGCAGGGAGTACAGATACGCAGTATTTT.

The rearrangement links TRBV2 to TRBJ1-5; D might be TRBD1 (6 bases). The V end lost 4 bases, the J end lost 4 bases, and 14 bases lay between the germline ends. The CDR3 covers 15 residues. Per germline, CDR1 SNHLY and CDR2 FYNNEI. The CDR3 DNA is TGTGCCAGCAGTGCGCCAGGGGCTGGTAATCAGCCCCAGCATTTT. Protein sequence: CASSAPGAGNQPQHF.

The CDR3 DNA sequence: TGCGCCAGCAGCCTGAGGGCCCGGGGGGTACAGGGCTACACCTTC. The encoded protein is CASSLRARGVQGYTF. This chain connects TRBV4-1 to TRBJ1-2; maybe TRBD1 (5 bases). Trimming removed 4 bases at V and 8 bases at J, with 20 bases between. The CDR3 is 15 amino acids. Germline V CDR1 and CDR2: MGHRA, YSYEKL.

V and J are TRBV29-1 and TRBJ1-2; no firm D call. Germline CDR1 SQVTM, CDR2 ANQGSEA. Trimming left V 0 bases short and J 4 bases short, with 21 bases between. This CDR3 region has 17 residues. The CDR3 reads CSVEDLGSAGSGYGYTF. CDR3 in DNA: TGCAGCGTTGAAGATCTGGGGTCAGCAGGCTCTGGCTATGGCTACACCTTC.

V gene TRBV4-1 combines with J gene TRBJ1-1; unclear D gene. The germline V and J ends were trimmed by 3 bases and 6 bases, with 11 bases remaining between them. CDR3 length: 13 amino acids. Germline assignment: CDR1 MGHRA and CDR2 YSYEKL. CDR3 nucleotide sequence: TGCGCCAGCAGCCAGCTAACCAGCGCTGAAGCTTTCTTT. Amino acids: CASSQLTSAEAFF.

The rearrangement joins TRBV27 to TRBJ2-5, with D possibly matching TRBD1 (6 bases). CDR1 and CDR2 (germline): MNHEY, SMNVEV (reference sequence). V lost 5 bases to trimming and J lost 2 bases, with 12 bases between them. The CDR3 consists of 14 residues. CDR3 nucleotides: TGTGCCAGCAGTCGGGGACAAAAACAAGAGACCCAGTACTTC. This encodes CASSRGQKQETQYF.

The V call is TRBV7-9, the J call TRBJ2-3; D possibly corresponds to TRBD2 (6 bases). V was pared by 5 bases and J by 4 bases, with 16 bases between. CDR1 is SEHNR and CDR2 is FQNEAQ in the germline V gene (reference sequence). This CDR3 has 15 residues. CDR3 sequence: CASSTSTRSADTQYF. The CDR3 nucleotides read TGTGCCAGCAGCACGTCGACTAGATCGGCAGATACGCAGTATTTT.

The chain uses TRBV5-1 and TRBJ2-5, with D possibly being TRBD2 (6 bases). The J call is in doubt because the DNA end fits TRBJ2-7 better. The CDR3 spans 15 residues. The germline V gene has CDR1 SGHRS and CDR2 YFSETQ. CDR3 sequence reads: CASSALGGASYEQYF. The CDR3 DNA is TGCGCCAGCAGCGCCCTTGGAGGGGCGTCCTACGAGCAGTACTTC.

The V gene is TRBV30, the J gene TRBJ2-2; the D is unclear. The CDR3 is made up of 15 amino acids. Trimming left V 3 bases short and J 5 bases short, with 16 bases between. From germline, CDR1 is GTSNPN and CDR2 SVGIG (reference sequence). In nucleotides, the CDR3 is TGTGCCTGGAGAAGGGCAGTTCTAGAGACCGGGGAGCTGTTTTTT. It codes for CAWRRAVLETGELFF.

The V call is TRBV5-1, the J call TRBJ2-5; 9 bases match TRBD1. This CDR3 contains 16 residues. The V gene's germline CDR1 is SGHRS and CDR2 YFSETQ. The V and J ends lost 4 bases and 2 bases, in that order; junction bases with no gene match: 9. The CDR3 region has the DNA TGCGCCAGCAGCCAAACGACAGGGGGAATACAAGAGACCCAGTACTTC. It yields the protein CASSQTTGGIQETQYF.

The chain links TRBV19 to TRBJ1-2, with 8 bases fitting TRBD1. This CDR3 has 13 amino acids. V dropped 7 bases and J dropped 4; count of bases not matched to a gene: 5. Looked up from germline, CDR1 is LNHDA and CDR2 is SQIVND (reference sequence). Here the CDR3 reads CASNPDRGYGYTF. The CDR3 DNA reads as TGTGCCAGTAATCCTGACAGGGGCTATGGCTACACCTTC.

This clone was picked up a small number of times. The chain is built from TRBV19 and TRBJ1-5; TRBD1 matches at 8 bases. This CDR3 is 16 amino acids long. Trimming at V came to 5 bases and at J to 4 bases, leaving 10 bases not matched to a gene. In germline, CDR1 is LNHDA, CDR2 SQIVND (reference sequence). The CDR3 bases are TGTGCCAGTAGTGGGTTGGGACAGGCTAGAAATCAGCCCCAGCATTTT. Protein: CASSGLGQARNQPQHF.

This chain joins TRBV6-6 and TRBJ2-7; 8 bases align to TRBD2. The CDR3 has 14 amino acids. J gave up 0 bases and V 2 bases, and 0 bases lay outside the gene matches. Germline values: CDR1 MNHNY, CDR2 SVGAGI (reference sequence). The CDR3 is CASSYGTSSYEQYF. CDR3 bases: TGTGCCAGCAGTTACGGGACTAGCTCCTACGAGCAGTACTTC.

The gene calls are TRBV28 and TRBJ1-1, with a tentative D call TRBD1 (6 bases). Germline V CDR1 and CDR2: MDHEN, SYDVKM. The CDR3 totals 14 residues. V dropped 4 bases and J dropped 10 bases, with 19 bases sitting between them. The CDR3 DNA reads as TGTGCCAGCAGTTCGAGAGGCGGGGGCGAATCAGCTTTCTTT. It specifies CASSSRGGGESAFF.

J is TRBJ1-1 and V is TRBV6-1; possibly TRBD1 for D (5 bases). The CDR3 consists of 16 residues. V gave up 0 bases and J gave up 3 bases, with 14 bases separating them. Germline V gene sequence: CDR1 MNHNS, CDR2 SASEGT. The chain's CDR3 is CASSEAPGLQDTEAFF. In nucleotides, the CDR3 is TGTGCCAGCAGTGAAGCGCCAGGGCTTCAGGACACTGAAGCTTTCTTT.

The chain employs TRBV18 and TRBJ2-7; D may be TRBD1 or TRBD2 (5 bases each). The V gene's germline CDR1 is KGHSH and CDR2 LQKENI. The germline V and J ends were trimmed by 4 bases and 4 bases, with 17 bases remaining between them. The CDR3 is 15 amino acids. The CDR3 region has the DNA TGTGCCAGCTCACGGGCACCCGGGACGGATTACGAGCAGTACTTC. Translated, it gives CASSRAPGTDYEQYF.

This clone was seen only once. This chain links TRBV9 with TRBJ1-3; D unresolved. V gave up 4 bases and J gave up 2 bases, with 16 bases separating them. Germline lookup yields CDR1 SGDLS and CDR2 YYNGEE. The CDR3 sequence is 16 residues long. For the CDR3, the DNA is TGTGCCAGCAGCCCCCGGAAAGGCCTGCCTGGAAACACCATATATTTT. Translated, it gives CASSPRKGLPGNTIYF.

The chain links TRBV5-8 to TRBJ1-4, with 9 bases fitting TRBD1. The CDR3 loop spans 16 amino acids. Germline CDR1 SGHTS, CDR2 YDEGEE. Losses at the gene ends were 4 bases for V and 0 bases for J; bases not matched to a gene: 4. DNA of the CDR3: TGTGCCAGCAGCCCCGGGACAGGGACAACTAATGAAAAACTGTTTTTT. Translating it yields CASSPGTGTTNEKLFF.